This T cell receptor (beta chain) was recorded in a study of cytomegalovirus exposure and HLA in healthy donors. On the study more broadly: Earlier sequencing of about 179 million T cells yielded 90 million to 140 million unique TCR beta sequences.

PCR involved 60 Vbeta and 13 Jbeta primers. Using immunoSEQ multiplex PCR, the repertoire was profiled, and TCRdb retains in-frame clones only, with some absent. The sample lists more than 95,000 clones, around 80% occurring once. Whole-study results and caveats: A later analysis found common viral pathogens apparently linked to several of the most significant clusters.

This clone was found a few times. What it recognizes is unknown. V lost 5 bases to trimming and J lost 7 bases, with 12 bases between them. Germline V gives CDR1 SGHTS, CDR2 YDEGEE. This CDR3 is 12 amino acids long. The TCR sequence derives from a woman aged 60-75 years in good health and CMV-seropositive. Sequenced material: PBMCs. V is TRBV5-8 and J is TRBJ1-1; D is unclear. In DNA form, the CDR3 reads TGTGCCAGCAGTAATCAGTACCGTGAAGCTTTCTTT. Translated: CASSNQYREAFF.